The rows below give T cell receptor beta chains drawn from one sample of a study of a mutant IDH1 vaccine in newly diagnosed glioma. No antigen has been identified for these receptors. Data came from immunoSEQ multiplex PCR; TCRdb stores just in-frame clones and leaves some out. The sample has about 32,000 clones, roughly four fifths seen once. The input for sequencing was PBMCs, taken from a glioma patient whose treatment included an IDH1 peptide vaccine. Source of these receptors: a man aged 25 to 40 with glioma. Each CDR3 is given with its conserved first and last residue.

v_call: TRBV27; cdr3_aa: CASSQLPGPFNTEAFF
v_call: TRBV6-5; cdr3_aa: CASSQQGNTEAFF
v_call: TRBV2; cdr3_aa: CASSAGETGNQPQHF
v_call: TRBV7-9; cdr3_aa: CASSSLGASGLQGETQYF
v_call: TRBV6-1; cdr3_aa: CASCRNRLMNTEAFF
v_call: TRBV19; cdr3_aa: CASRRQDLNYGYTF
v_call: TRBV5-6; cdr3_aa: CASSPGITLSYEQYF
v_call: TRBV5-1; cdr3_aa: CASTVTAARTGELFF
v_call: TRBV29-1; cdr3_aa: CSVDGQGAGNEQFF
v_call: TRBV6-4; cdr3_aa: CASSEQGRNYGYTF
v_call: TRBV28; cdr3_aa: CASSGLTDREYNEQFF
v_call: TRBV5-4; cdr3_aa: CASRVQGATEAFF
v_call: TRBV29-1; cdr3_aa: CSVLGLGKMNTEAFF
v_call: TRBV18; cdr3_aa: CASSPTGQGNYGYTF
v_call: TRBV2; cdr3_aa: CASVIQGFSSAYEQYF
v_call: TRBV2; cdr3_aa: CASSATSGSTDTQYF
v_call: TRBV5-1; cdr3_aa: CASSLAGGSNQPQHF
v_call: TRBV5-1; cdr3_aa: CASSLVLGGASYEQYF
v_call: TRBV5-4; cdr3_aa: CASSLIFRGSGGETQYF
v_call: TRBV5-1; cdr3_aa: CASSLERASSYEQYF
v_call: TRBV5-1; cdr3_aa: CASSLGLRNTEAFF
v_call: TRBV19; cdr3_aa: CASSIVGGAATDTQYF
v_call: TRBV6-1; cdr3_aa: CASTNRDEQYF
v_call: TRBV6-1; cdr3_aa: CASFSAAPGELFF
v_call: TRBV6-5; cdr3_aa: CASSSGGQGDYGYTF
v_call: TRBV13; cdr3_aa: CASKDTGELFF
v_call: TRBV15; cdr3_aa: CATSTVVGADTQYF
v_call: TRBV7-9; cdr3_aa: CASSLNLRHEQYF
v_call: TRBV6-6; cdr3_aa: CATAWGSSTGELFF
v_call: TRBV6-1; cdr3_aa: CASSELGQNTGELFF
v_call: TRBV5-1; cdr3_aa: CASGEQFF
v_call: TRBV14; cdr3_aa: CASSPLTSANSYEQYF
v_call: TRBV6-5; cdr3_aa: CASSYGQGIGGGYTF
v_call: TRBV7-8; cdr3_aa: CASSPYRGQAPNYGYTF
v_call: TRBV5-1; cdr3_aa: CASSLSVSGNTIYF
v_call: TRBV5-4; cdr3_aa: CASSAGTDEQYF
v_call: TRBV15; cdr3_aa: CATSPRQGLTFF
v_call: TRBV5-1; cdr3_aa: CASSLGTGVNQPQHF
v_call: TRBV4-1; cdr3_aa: CASSQGDRGLWGETQYF
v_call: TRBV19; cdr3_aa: CASSPGTHYEQYF
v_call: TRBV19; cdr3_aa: CASSRTPRRGGPAGNTIYF
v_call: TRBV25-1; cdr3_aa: CASSDRYSNQPQHF
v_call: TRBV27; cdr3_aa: CASSELVSGSYEQYF
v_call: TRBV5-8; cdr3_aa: CASSLANLLGHLNYGYTF
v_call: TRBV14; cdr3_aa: CASSPNSGRASEQYF
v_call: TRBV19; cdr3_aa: CASSRDHSYEQYF
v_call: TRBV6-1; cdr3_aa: CASSENLAGYIDEQFF
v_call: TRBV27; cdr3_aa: CASSPRTVGQPQHF
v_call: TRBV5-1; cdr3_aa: CASSLGGANTEAFF
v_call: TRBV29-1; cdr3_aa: CSVEEGASSLYNEQFF
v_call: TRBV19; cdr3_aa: CASTGTSGRAPGELFF